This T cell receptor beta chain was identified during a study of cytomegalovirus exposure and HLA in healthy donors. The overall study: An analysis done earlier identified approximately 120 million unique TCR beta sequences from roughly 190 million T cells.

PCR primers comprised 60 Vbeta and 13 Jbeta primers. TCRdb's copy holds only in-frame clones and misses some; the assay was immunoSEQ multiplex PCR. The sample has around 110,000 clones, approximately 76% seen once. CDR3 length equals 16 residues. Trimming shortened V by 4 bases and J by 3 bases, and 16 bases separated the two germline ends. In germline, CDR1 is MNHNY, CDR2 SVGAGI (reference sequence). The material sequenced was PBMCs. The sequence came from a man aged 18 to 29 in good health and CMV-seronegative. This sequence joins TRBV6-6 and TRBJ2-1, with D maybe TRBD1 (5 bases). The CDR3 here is CASSFPPGRVYNEQFF. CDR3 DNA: TGTGCCAGCAGTTTTCCCCCCGGCAGGGTCTACAATGAGCAGTTCTTC.